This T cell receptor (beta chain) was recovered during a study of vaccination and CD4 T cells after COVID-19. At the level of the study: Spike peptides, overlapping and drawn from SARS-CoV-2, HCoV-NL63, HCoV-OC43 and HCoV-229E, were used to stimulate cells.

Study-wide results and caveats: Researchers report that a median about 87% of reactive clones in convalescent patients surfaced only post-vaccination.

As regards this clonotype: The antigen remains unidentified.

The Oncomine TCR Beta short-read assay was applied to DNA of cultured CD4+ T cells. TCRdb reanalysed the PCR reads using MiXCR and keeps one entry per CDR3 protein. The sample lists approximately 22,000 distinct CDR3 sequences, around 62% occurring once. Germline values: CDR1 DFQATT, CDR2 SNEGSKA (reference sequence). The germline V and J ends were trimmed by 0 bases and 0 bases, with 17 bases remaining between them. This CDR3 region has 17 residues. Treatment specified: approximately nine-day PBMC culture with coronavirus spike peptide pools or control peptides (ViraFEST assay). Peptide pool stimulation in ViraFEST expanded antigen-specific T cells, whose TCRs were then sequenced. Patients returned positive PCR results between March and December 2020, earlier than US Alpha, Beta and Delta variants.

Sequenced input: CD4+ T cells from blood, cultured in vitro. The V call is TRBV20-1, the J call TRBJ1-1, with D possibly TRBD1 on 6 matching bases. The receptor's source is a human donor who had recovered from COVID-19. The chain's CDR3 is CSAREFGGRLMNTEAFF. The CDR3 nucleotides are TGCAGTGCTAGAGAGTTCGGGGGCAGGTTGATGAACACTGAAGCTTTCTTT.